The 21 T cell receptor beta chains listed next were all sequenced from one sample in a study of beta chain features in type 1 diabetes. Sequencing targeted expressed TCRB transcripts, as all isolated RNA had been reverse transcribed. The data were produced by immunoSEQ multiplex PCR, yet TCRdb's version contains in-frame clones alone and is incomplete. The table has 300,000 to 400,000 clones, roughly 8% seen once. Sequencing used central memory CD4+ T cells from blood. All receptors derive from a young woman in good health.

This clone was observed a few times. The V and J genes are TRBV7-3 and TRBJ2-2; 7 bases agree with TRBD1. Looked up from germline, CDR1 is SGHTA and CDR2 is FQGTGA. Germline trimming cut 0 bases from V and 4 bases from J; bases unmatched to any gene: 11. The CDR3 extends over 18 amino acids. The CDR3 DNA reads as TGTGCCAGCAGCTTAACGAATTGGGACAGCCAGACCACCGGGGAGCTGTTTTTT. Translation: CASSLTNWDSQTTGELFF. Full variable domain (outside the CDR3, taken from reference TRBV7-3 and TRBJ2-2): GAGVSQTPSNKVTEKGKYVELRCDPISGHTALYWYRQSLGQGPEFLIYFQGTGAADDSGLPNDRFFAVRPEGSVSTLKIQRTERGDSAVYLCASSLTNWDSQTTGELFFGEGSRLTVL.

The CDR3 bases are TGCAGCGTTGAAGATCCATGGGGCAGCACCGGGGAGCTGTTTTTT. It specifies CSVEDPWGSTGELFF. This rearrangement joins TRBV29-1 to TRBJ2-2, with a possible D match to TRBD1 (5 bases). The CDR3 runs to 15 residues. Trimming pared 0 bases from V and 4 bases from J, leaving 12 bases between. Looked up from germline, CDR1 is SQVTM and CDR2 is ANQGSEA.

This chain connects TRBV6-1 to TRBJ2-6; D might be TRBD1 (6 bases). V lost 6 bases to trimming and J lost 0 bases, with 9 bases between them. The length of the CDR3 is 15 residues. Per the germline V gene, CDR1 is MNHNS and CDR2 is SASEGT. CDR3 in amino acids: CASRQQGSGANVLTF. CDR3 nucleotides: TGTGCCAGCAGACAACAGGGCTCTGGGGCCAACGTCCTGACTTTC.

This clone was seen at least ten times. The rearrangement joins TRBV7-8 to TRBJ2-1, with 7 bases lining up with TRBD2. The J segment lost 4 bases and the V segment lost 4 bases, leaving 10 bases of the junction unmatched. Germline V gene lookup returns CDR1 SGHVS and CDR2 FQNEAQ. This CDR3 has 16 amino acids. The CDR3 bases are TGTGCCAGCAGCTCCTTCAGCGGGATCCATTACAATGAGCAGTTCTTC. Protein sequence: CASSSFSGIHYNEQFF.

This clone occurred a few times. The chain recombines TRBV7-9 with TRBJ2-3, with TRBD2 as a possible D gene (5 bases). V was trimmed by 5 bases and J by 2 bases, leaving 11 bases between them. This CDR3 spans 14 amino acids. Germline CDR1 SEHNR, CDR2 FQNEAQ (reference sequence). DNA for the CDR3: TGTGCCAGCAGCCCCAAACTAGACACAGATACGCAGTATTTT. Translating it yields CASSPKLDTDTQYF.

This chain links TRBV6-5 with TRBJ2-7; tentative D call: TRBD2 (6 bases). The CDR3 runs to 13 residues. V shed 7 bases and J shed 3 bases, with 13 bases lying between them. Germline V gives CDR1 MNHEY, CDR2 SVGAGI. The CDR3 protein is CASTRQGGYEQYF. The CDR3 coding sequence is TGTGCCAGCACCCGCCAGGGAGGCTACGAGCAGTACTTC.

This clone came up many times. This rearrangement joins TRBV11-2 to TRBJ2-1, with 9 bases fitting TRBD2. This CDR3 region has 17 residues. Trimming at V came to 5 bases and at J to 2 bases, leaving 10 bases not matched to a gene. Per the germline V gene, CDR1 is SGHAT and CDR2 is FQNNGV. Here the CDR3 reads CASSLHGRTSAYNEQFF. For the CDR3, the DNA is TGTGCCAGCAGCCTCCATGGGAGGACTAGCGCCTACAATGAGCAGTTCTTC.

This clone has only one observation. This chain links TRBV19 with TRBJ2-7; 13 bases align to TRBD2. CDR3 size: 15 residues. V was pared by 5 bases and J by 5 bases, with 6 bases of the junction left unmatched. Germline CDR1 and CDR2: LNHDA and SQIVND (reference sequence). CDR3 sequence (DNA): TGTGCCAGTAGTTCGGGGACTAGCGGGAATAACGAGCAGTACTTC. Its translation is CASSSGTSGNNEQYF.

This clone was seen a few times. The CDR3 DNA is TGTGCCAGCAGCTTGGGAGGGGGGTATGTTTTCAATGAGCAGTTCTTC. Translating it yields CASSLGGGYVFNEQFF. The chain combines TRBV5-4 with TRBJ2-1; D is possibly TRBD1 or TRBD2 (6 bases each). Per the germline V gene, CDR1 is SGHNT and CDR2 is YYREEE (reference sequence). The CDR3 extends over 16 amino acids. Trimming shortened V by 0 bases and J by 6 bases, and 16 bases separated the two germline ends.

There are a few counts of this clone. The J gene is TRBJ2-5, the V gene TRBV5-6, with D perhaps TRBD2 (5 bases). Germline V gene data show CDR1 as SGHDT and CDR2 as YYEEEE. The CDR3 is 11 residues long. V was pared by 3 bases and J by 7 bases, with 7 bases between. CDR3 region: CASSSRGTQYF. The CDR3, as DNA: TGTGCCAGCAGCTCACGGGGGACCCAGTACTTC.

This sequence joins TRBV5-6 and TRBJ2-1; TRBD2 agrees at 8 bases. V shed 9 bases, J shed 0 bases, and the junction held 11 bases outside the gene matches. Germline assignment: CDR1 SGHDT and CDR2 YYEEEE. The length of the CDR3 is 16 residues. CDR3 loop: CATTGGSGSSYNEQFF. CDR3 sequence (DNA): TGTGCCACCACGGGAGGAAGCGGGAGCTCCTACAATGAGCAGTTCTTC.

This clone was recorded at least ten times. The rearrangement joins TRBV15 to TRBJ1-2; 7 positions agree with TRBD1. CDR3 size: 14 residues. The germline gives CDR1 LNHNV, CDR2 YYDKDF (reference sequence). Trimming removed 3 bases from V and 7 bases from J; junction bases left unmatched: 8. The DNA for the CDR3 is TGTGCCACCAGCAGGATAGACAGGGAAGCTGGCTACACCTTC. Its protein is CATSRIDREAGYTF.

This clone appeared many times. The CDR3 coding sequence is TGTGCCAGCAGTTCTCCAGGAGAGACCCAGTACTTC. Its protein is CASSSPGETQYF. The rearrangement joins TRBV6-1 to TRBJ2-5; D gene uncertain. V was shortened by 5 bases and J by 4 bases, with 8 bases between the two germline ends. Germline V CDR1 and CDR2: MNHNS, SASEGT. The CDR3 contains 12 residues.

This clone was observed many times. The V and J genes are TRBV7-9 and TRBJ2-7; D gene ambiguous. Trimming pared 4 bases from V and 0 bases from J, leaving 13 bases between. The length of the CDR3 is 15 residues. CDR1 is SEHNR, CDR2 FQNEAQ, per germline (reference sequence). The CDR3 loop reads CASSSQRSGSYEQYF. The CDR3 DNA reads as TGTGCCAGCAGCTCCCAGCGTTCGGGCTCCTACGAGCAGTACTTC.

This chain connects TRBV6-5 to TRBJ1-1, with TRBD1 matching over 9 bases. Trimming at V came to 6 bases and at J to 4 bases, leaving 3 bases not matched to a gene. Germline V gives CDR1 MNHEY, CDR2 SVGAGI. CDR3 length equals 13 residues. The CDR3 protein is CASRETGGTEAFF. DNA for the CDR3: TGTGCCAGCAGGGAGACAGGGGGCACTGAAGCTTTCTTT.

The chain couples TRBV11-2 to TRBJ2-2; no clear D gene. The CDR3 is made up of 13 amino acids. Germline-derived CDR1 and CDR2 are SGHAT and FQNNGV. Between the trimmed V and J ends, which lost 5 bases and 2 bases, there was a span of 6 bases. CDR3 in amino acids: CASSPINTGELFF. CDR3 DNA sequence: TGTGCCAGCAGCCCGATCAACACCGGGGAGCTGTTTTTT.

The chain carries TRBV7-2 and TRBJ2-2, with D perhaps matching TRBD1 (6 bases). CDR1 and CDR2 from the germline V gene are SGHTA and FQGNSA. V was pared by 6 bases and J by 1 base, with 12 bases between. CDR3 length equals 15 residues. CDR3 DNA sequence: TGTGCCAGCAGGGCCCCGGGACAGAACACCGGGGAGCTGTTTTTT. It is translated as CASRAPGQNTGELFF.

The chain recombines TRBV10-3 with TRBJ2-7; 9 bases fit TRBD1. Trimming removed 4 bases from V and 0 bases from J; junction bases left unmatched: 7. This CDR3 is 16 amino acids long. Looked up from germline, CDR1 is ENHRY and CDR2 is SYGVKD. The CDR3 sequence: CAISVNTGGASYEQYF. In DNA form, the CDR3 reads TGTGCCATCAGTGTCAATACAGGGGGCGCCTCCTACGAGCAGTACTTC.

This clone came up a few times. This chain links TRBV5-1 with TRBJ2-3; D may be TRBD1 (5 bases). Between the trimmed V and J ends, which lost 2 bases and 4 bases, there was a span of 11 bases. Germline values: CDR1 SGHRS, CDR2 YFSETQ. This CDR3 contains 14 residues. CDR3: CASSLKQAPDTQYF. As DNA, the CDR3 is TGCGCCAGCAGCTTAAAACAGGCCCCAGATACGCAGTATTTT.

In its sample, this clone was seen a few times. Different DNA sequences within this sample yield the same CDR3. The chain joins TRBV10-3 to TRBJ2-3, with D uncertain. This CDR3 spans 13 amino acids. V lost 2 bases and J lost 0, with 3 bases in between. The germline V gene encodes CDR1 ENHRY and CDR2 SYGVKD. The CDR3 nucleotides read TGTGCCATCAGTGAGCAGAGCACAGATACGCAGTATTTT. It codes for CAISEQSTDTQYF.

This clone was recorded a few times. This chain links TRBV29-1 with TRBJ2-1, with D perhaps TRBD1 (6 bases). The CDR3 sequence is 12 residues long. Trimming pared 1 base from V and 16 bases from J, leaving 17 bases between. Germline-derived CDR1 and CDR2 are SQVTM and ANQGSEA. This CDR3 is CSVEVGQQGQFF. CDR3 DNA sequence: TGCAGCGTTGAAGTTGGTCAACAGGGCCAATTCTTC.